A single sample gave rise to the 20 T cell receptor beta chains below, sequenced in a study of blood T cells in healthy people across ages. Through a sample-barcoded 5' primer and a J-beta primer mix, a second PCR was run for 7 to 11 cycles. TCRdb itself ran the 5' RACE reads through MiXCR, one entry per CDR3 protein. The sample holds 650,000 to 1,000,000 distinct CDR3 sequences; under 40% are singletons and the top ten take 10% to 15%. The sequenced sample was blood. Every receptor here comes from a man in his late teens or twenties in good health.

The V gene is TRBV29-1, the J gene TRBJ1-1, with D possibly being TRBD1 (6 bases). Trimming shortened V by 7 bases and J by 5 bases, and 17 bases separated the two germline ends. CDR1 and CDR2 from the germline V gene are SQVTM and ANQGSEA. There are 13 residues in the CDR3. The CDR3 DNA sequence: TGCAGCGGTCGTGGGGGCGCGGTTACTGAAGCTTTCTTT. Its protein is CSGRGGAVTEAFF. The whole variable domain, filled in from reference TRBV29-1 and TRBJ1-1, reads SAVISQKPSRDICQRGTSLTIQCQVDSQVTMMFWYRQQPGQSLTLIATANQGSEATYESGFVIDKFPISRPNLTFSTLTVSNMSPEDSSIYLCSGRGGAVTEAFFGQGTRLTVV.

Written as DNA, the CDR3 is TGTGCCAGCAGCTTGGCCGGGCAGCAATTCAATCAGCCCCAGCATTTT. It specifies CASSLAGQQFNQPQHF. The rearrangement links TRBV7-8 to TRBJ1-5; D ambiguous. This CDR3 region has 16 residues. In germline, CDR1 is SGHVS, CDR2 FQNEAQ. Trimming stripped 3 bases from V and 3 bases from J, with 15 bases between.

This clonotype has only one observation. A much larger clone differs from this one at a single base, so this may be a read error. The rearrangement uses TRBV9 and TRBJ2-1, with D perhaps matching TRBD1 (6 bases). This CDR3 region has 15 residues. Germline lookup yields CDR1 SGDLS and CDR2 YYNGEE. The V and J ends lost 3 bases and 13 bases respectively, with 23 bases between them. Written as DNA, the CDR3 is TGTGCCAGCAGCGCCAGCGGACAGCAGCAAGAGACCCAGTTCTTC. This translates into CASSASGQQQETQFF.

V and J are TRBV10-2 and TRBJ2-2; D is unclear. CDR1 is WSHSY and CDR2 is SAAADI in the germline V gene. Trimming stripped 8 bases from V and 5 bases from J, with 24 bases between. The CDR3 has 17 residues. CDR3 in amino acids: CASLIRQPPAQTGELFF. The DNA of the CDR3 is TGCGCCAGCTTGATTCGGCAACCCCCTGCCCAAACCGGGGAGCTGTTTTTT.

The chain employs TRBV10-3 and TRBJ2-5; D is uncertain. Germline V gives CDR1 ENHRY, CDR2 SYGVKD. V shed 10 bases and J shed 3 bases, with 12 bases lying between them. The CDR3 sequence is 12 residues long. CDR3 sequence: CATRTEKETQYF. DNA for the CDR3: TGTGCCACACGGACGGAGAAAGAGACCCAGTACTTC.

With respect to this clonotype: A much larger clonotype is one base distant, so this may be a read error. The chain links TRBV15 to TRBJ2-1, with 7 bases lining up with TRBD1. The CDR3 has 15 residues. Germline V gives CDR1 LNHNV, CDR2 YYDKDF (reference sequence). V shed 1 base and J 3 bases; nucleotides not matched to a gene: 3. CDR3 sequence reads: CATSRGQGLYNEQFF. CDR3 DNA sequence: TGTGCCACCAGCAGAGGACAGGGCCTCTACAATGAGCAGTTCTTC.

In its sample, this clonotype was seen a few times. The chain couples TRBV12-3 or TRBV12-4 to TRBJ2-3, with D maybe TRBD1 (6 bases). V gave up 5 bases and J gave up 11 bases, with 14 bases separating them. The CDR3 is 12 residues long. This CDR3 reads CASSPLQGRQYF. The DNA of the CDR3 is TGTGCCAGCAGTCCGCTACAGGGCCGGCAGTATTTT.

The chain joins TRBV29-1 to TRBJ1-2; D remains ambiguous. Germline loops: CDR1 SQVTM, CDR2 ANQGSEA. Trimming removed 4 bases at V and 0 bases at J, with 9 bases between. CDR3 length: 13 amino acids. CDR3 sequence (DNA): TGCAGCGTTGGGGTCAGAACTAACTATGGCTACACCTTC. It specifies CSVGVRTNYGYTF.

This CDR3 is CSVDAQGITDTQYF. CDR3 nucleotides: TGCAGCGTTGATGCACAGGGTATAACAGATACGCAGTATTTT. The chain joins TRBV29-1 to TRBJ2-3; weak D call: TRBD1 (6 bases). The CDR3 runs to 14 residues. Germline values: CDR1 SQVTM, CDR2 ANQGSEA. V lost 3 bases and J 3 bases, leaving 13 bases between the germline ends.

This clonotype was recorded a few times. This chain connects TRBV7-2 to TRBJ2-1; D is ambiguous. Per the germline V gene, CDR1 is SGHTA and CDR2 is FQGNSA. The CDR3 runs 16 residues. V was cut by 2 bases and J by 0 bases, with 11 bases left in between. This CDR3 is CASSLLLTSSYNEQFF. In nucleotides, the CDR3 is TGTGCCAGCAGCTTACTACTAACGAGCTCCTACAATGAGCAGTTCTTC.

The chain is built from TRBV7-9 and TRBJ1-5; D ambiguous. Trimming took off 7 bases at V and 3 bases at J, with 10 bases between the two ends. The CDR3 is 13 residues long. Germline-derived CDR1 and CDR2 are SEHNR and FQNEAQ (reference sequence). CDR3 protein: CASTRDYNQPQHF. The CDR3 nucleotides read TGTGCCAGCACTCGGGATTACAATCAGCCCCAGCATTTT.

This clonotype has a handful of counts. This chain connects TRBV7-2 to TRBJ1-6; TRBD1 might be the D (5 bases). Germline V CDR1 and CDR2: SGHTA, FQGNSA. Trimming took off 5 bases at V and 7 bases at J, with 12 bases between the two ends. The CDR3 covers 14 residues. CDR3 sequence (DNA): TGTGCCAGCAGCCCTGGACATCCCAATTCACCCCTCCACTTT. Translation gives CASSPGHPNSPLHF.

The chain carries TRBV18 and TRBJ1-5; D remains ambiguous. The CDR3 has 13 residues. Germline assignment: CDR1 KGHSH and CDR2 LQKENI. Trimming cost V 8 bases and J 5 bases, with 13 bases left between them. CDR3 protein: CASAVLLDQPQHF. CDR3 in DNA: TGTGCCAGCGCGGTGCTGCTGGATCAGCCCCAGCATTTT.

This clonotype was observed many times. The J gene is TRBJ2-1, the V gene TRBV4-3; no clear D gene. The germline V and J ends were trimmed by 0 bases and 0 bases, with 9 bases remaining between them. Germline loops: CDR1 LGHNA, CDR2 YSLEER. The CDR3 runs to 16 residues. Here the CDR3 DNA reads TGCGCCAGCAGCCAAGAACGGACGAGCTCCTACAATGAGCAGTTCTTC. Translation: CASSQERTSSYNEQFF.

Here the CDR3 DNA reads TGTGCCACCCGGGGGGTCCGTTACAATGAGCAGTTCTTC. It is translated as CATRGVRYNEQFF. V is TRBV10-3 and J is TRBJ2-1; 7 bases match TRBD2. The V gene end was trimmed by 10 bases and the J gene end by 4 bases; junction bases not matched to a gene: 7. Germline V CDR1 and CDR2: ENHRY, SYGVKD. This CDR3 contains 13 residues.

In the case of this clonotype: At one end, the junction sequence differs from germline, possibly due to a read error. The chain combines TRBV4-3 with TRBJ2-5, with D tentatively TRBD1 (6 bases). The germline V gene has CDR1 LGHNA and CDR2 YSLEER. The CDR3 extends over 15 amino acids. For the CDR3, the DNA is TGCGCCAGCAGCCAAGATCAAGACAGGATAGAGTCCCAGTACTTC. This codes for CASSQDQDRIESQYF.

This clonotype was observed a handful of times. This chain links TRBV3-1 with TRBJ1-5, with a weak D call TRBD1 (5 bases). The CDR3 covers 15 residues. Between the trimmed V and J ends, which lost 0 bases and 3 bases, there was a span of 9 bases. Germline CDR1 is LGHDT and CDR2 is YNNKEL (reference sequence). The chain's CDR3 is CASSQDGAPNQPQHF. CDR3 DNA: TGTGCCAGCAGCCAAGACGGGGCTCCCAATCAGCCCCAGCATTTT.

This clonotype was detected ten times or more. The chain combines TRBV28 with TRBJ2-4, with D perhaps given as TRBD1 or TRBD2 (5 bases each). V was clipped by 7 bases and J by 0 bases, with 10 bases between them. CDR1 and CDR2 from the germline V gene are MDHEN and SYDVKM. The CDR3 loop spans 14 amino acids. CDR3 DNA: TGTGCCAGCATCGACGGGGCAGCCAAAAACATTCAGTACTTC. Its protein product is CASIDGAAKNIQYF.

Only a few counts were recorded for this clonotype. V usage is TRBV20-1 and J usage is TRBJ2-1, with TRBD2 matching over 7 bases. Germline V gives CDR1 DFQATT, CDR2 SNEGSKA (reference sequence). V gave up 5 bases and J gave up 8 bases; unmatched junction bases: 15. The CDR3 sequence is 15 residues long. CDR3 coding DNA: TGCAGTGCTCAAAAGGGCTTACTAGCGAGGGATGAGCAGTTCTTC. Its translation: CSAQKGLLARDEQFF.

This clonotype was seen a handful of times. The V gene is TRBV14, the J gene TRBJ1-6; weak D call: TRBD1 (5 bases). There are 11 residues in the CDR3. V was trimmed by 5 bases and J by 9 bases, leaving 5 bases between them. CDR1 is SGHDN and CDR2 is FVKESK in the germline V gene. CDR3 DNA: TGTGCCAGCAGCAGGGGTTCACCCCTCCACTTT. This sequence encodes CASSRGSPLHF.